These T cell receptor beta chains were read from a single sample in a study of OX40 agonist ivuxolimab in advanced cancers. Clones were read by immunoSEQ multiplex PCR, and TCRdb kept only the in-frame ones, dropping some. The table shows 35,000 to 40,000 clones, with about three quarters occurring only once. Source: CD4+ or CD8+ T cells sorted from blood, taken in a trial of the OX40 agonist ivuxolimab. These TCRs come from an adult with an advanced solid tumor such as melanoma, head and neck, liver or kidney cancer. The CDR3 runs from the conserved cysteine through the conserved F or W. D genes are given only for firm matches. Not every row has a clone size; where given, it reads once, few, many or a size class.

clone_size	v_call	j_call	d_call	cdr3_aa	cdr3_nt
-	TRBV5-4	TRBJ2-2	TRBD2	CASSFAVAGANTGELFF	TGTGCCAGCAGCTTCGCCGTAGCGGGGGCGAACACCGGGGAGCTGTTTTTT
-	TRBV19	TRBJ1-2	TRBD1	CASREGQGLGGYTF	TGTGCCAGCCGAGAGGGACAGGGCCTAGGTGGCTACACCTTC
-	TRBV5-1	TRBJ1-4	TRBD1	CASSLSGTGGEKLFF	TGCGCCAGCAGCTTGTCCGGGACAGGGGGTGAAAAACTGTTTTTT
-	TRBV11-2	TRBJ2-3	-	CASSLEGDTQYF	TGTGCCAGCAGTTTAGAAGGAGATACGCAGTATTTT
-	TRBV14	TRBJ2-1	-	CASSQTGRGEQFF	TGTGCCAGCAGCCAAACAGGTCGTGGTGAGCAGTTCTTC
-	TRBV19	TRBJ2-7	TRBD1	CASSANRDSSYEQYF	TGTGCCAGTAGTGCAAACCGGGACAGTTCCTACGAGCAGTACTTC
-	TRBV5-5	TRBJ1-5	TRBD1	CASSLEEGAPNQPQHF	TGTGCCAGCAGCTTGGAAGAGGGGGCACCAAATCAGCCCCAGCATTTT
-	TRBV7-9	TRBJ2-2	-	CASSLAQGANTGELFF	TGTGCCAGCAGCTTAGCGCAGGGAGCGAACACCGGGGAGCTGTTTTTT
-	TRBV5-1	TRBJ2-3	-	CASSPRGGEADTQYF	TGCGCCAGCAGCCCGAGGGGGGGCGAGGCAGATACGCAGTATTTT
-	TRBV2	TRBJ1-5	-	CASTSTTRDGPQHF	TGTGCCAGCACCTCGACGACCCGCGATGGGCCCCAGCATTTT
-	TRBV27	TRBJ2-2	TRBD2	CASSFAAGGPNGELFF	TGTGCCAGCAGTTTTGCAGCGGGGGGGCCCAACGGGGAGCTGTTTTTT
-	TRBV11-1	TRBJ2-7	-	CASSLGGTLIYEQYF	TGTGCCAGCAGCTTAGGGGGAACCCTTATCTACGAGCAGTACTTC
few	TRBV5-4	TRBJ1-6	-	CASSLSPGQGWNSPLHF	TGTGCCAGCAGCTTGAGTCCCGGGCAGGGGTGGAATTCACCCCTCCACTTT
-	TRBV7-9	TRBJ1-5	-	CASSLEEDNNQPQHF	TGTGCCAGCAGCTTAGAGGAGGACAACAATCAGCCCCAGCATTTT
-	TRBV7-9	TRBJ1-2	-	CASSLWINSGGGYTF	TGTGCCAGCAGCTTATGGATTAACTCGGGGGGCGGCTACACCTTC
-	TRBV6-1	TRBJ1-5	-	CASKLGVAGDQPQHF	TGTGCCAGCAAGTTGGGGGTCGCCGGGGATCAGCCCCAGCATTTT
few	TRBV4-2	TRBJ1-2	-	CASSQDEGSYGYTF	TGTGCCAGCAGCCAAGATGAGGGGTCCTATGGCTACACCTTC
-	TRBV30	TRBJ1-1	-	CAWSVLKVNTEAFF	TGTGCCTGGAGTGTACTAAAGGTGAACACTGAAGCTTTCTTT
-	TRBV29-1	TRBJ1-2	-	CSVEWQGNYGYTF	TGCAGCGTTGAATGGCAGGGAAACTATGGCTACACCTTC
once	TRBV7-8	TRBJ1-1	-	CASSFGVKPNTEAFF	TGTGCCAGCAGCTTCGGGGTTAAACCGAACACTGAAGCTTTCTTT
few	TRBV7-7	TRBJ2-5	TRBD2	CASSKTSGALQETQYF	TGTGCCAGCAGCAAGACTAGCGGGGCGCTCCAAGAGACCCAGTACTTC
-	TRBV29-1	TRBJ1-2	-	CSVAGAQGYTF	TGCAGCGTTGCGGGGGCCCAAGGCTACACCTTC
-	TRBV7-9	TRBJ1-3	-	CASSKGGAGARNTIYF	TGTGCCAGCAGCAAAGGGGGGGCGGGCGCGAGAAACACCATATATTTT
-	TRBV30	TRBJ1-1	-	CAGPGDSNTEAFF	TGTGCCGGACCAGGGGATTCGAACACTGAAGCTTTCTTT
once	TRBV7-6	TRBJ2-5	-	CASSLPGTSKTQYF	TGTGCCAGCAGCTTACCCGGGACCTCTAAGACCCAGTACTTC
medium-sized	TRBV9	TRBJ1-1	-	CASSVESGNTEAFF	TGTGCCAGCAGCGTAGAGTCCGGGAACACTGAAGCTTTCTTT
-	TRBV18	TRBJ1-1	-	CASSLRAMNTEAFF	TGTGCCAGCTCACTCAGGGCCATGAACACTGAAGCTTTCTTT
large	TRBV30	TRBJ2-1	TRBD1	CAWGTDISYNEQFF	TGTGCCTGGGGGACAGATATCTCCTACAATGAGCAGTTCTTC
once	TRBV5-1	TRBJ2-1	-	CASSVRQAAYNEQFF	TGCGCCAGCAGCGTTAGGCAGGCCGCCTACAATGAGCAGTTCTTC
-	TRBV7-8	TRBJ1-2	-	CASSLVQKGGYGYTF	TGTGCCAGCAGCTTAGTCCAGAAGGGAGGTTATGGCTACACCTTC
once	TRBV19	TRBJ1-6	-	CASRKTGSYNSPLHF	TGTGCCAGTAGAAAGACAGGCTCCTATAATTCACCCCTCCACTTT
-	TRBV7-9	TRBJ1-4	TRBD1	CASSLKQGTDEKLFF	TGTGCCAGCAGCTTAAAACAGGGGACGGATGAAAAACTGTTTTTT
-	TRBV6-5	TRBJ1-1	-	CASSSQRGGITEAFF	TGTGCCAGCAGTTCCCAGAGGGGGGGGATCACTGAAGCTTTCTTT
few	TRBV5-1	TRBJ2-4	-	CASSLSDSVVKNIQYF	TGCGCCAGCAGCTTGAGTGATAGCGTTGTCAAAAACATTCAGTACTTC
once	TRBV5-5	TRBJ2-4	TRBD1	CASSLAWDSLAKNIQYF	TGTGCCAGCAGCTTGGCCTGGGACAGCCTAGCCAAAAACATTCAGTACTTC
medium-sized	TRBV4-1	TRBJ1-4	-	CASSQKFPQGAHEKLFF	TGCGCCAGCAGCCAAAAATTTCCTCAGGGAGCACATGAAAAACTGTTTTTT
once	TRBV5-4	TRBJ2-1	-	CASSPRSNNEQFF	TGTGCCAGCAGCCCACGGAGCAACAATGAGCAGTTCTTC
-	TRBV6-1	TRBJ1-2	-	CASSGGLGGNYGYTF	TGTGCCAGCAGTGGGGGGCTAGGGGGTAACTATGGCTACACCTTC
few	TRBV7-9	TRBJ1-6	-	CASSDSEPLHF	TGTGCCAGCAGCGACTCGGAACCCCTCCACTTT
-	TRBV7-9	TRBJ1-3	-	CASSLVGSGNTVYF	-
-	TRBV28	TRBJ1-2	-	CASGYGYTF	TGTGCCAGCGGGTATGGCTACACCTTC
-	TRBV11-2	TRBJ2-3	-	CASSLGTKTDTQYF	TGTGCCAGCAGCTTAGGGACTAAGACAGATACGCAGTATTTT
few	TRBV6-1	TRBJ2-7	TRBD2	CASNLQRGADEQYF	TGTGCCAGCAACCTCCAGCGGGGGGCCGACGAGCAGTACTTC
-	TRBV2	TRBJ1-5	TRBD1	CASTLTGGNKQPQHF	TGTGCCAGCACCCTGACAGGGGGCAATAAACAGCCCCAGCATTTT
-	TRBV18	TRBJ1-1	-	CASSPEGSEAFF	TGTGCCAGCTCACCTGAGGGGAGTGAAGCTTTCTTT
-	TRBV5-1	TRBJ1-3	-	CASSPLPTGSSGNTIYF	TGCGCCAGCAGTCCACTACCTACAGGCTCCTCTGGAAACACCATATATTTT
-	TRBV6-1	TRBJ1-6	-	CASSEQNRGNSPLHF	TGTGCCAGCAGCGAACAAAACCGTGGGAATTCACCCCTCCACTTT
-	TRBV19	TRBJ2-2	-	CASVGRTGELFF	TGTGCCAGTGTTGGGCGAACCGGGGAGCTGTTTTTT
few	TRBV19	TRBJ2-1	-	CASSITRGQGEQFF	TGTGCCAGTAGTATAACCCGGGGGCAAGGTGAGCAGTTCTTC
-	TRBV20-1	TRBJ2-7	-	CSALGGNEQHF	TGCAGTGCCCTCGGAGGAAACGAGCAGCACTTC
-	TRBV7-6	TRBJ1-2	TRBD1	CASSLDRGQGAFSYGYTF	TGTGCCAGCAGCTTAGACAGGGGACAGGGGGCTTTTTCCTATGGCTACACCTTC
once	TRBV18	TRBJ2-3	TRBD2	CASWAGGCTDTQYF	TGTGCCAGCTGGGCGGGGGGTTGCACAGATACGCAGTATTTT
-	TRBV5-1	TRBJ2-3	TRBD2	CASSPEGLAWTDTQYF	TGCGCCAGCAGCCCGGAGGGACTAGCTTGGACAGATACGCAGTATTTT
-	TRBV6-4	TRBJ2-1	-	CASSERGGNEQFF	TGTGCCAGCAGTGAAAGAGGGGGTAATGAGCAGTTCTTC
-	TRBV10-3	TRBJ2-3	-	CAISETALALGPTDTQYF	TGTGCCATCAGTGAGACGGCTCTAGCTTTGGGACCCACAGATACGCAGTATTTT
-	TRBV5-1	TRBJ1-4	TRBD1	CASSLGGQGGEKLFF	TGCGCCAGCAGCTTGGGAGGACAGGGCGGTGAAAAACTGTTTTTT
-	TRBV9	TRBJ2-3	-	CASSAGTSWLDTQYF	TGTGCCAGCAGCGCTGGGACCTCCTGGCTAGATACGCAGTATTTT
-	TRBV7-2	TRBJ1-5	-	CASSPTAFEPQHF	TGTGCCAGCAGCCCGACCGCTTTCGAGCCCCAGCATTTT